A single T cell receptor beta chain is shown here with its context. Its antigen is not identified. At one of its ends the junction is not consistent with the germline gene, which may arise from a read error. Time point here: week 23, last vaccination. In every dose of vaccine, 300 ug of mutant IDH1 20-mer peptide was given alongside topical imiquimod. Germline values: CDR1 LGHNA, CDR2 YNFKEQ. The CDR3 is 16 amino acids. This sample was taken from a study of a mutant IDH1 vaccine in newly diagnosed glioma. About the study: Across weeks 1, 3, 5, 7, 11, 15, 19 and 23, patients received a vaccination each time, eight in all. Patients were pretreated with radiotherapy, temozolomide, or both, mostly both.

Broader study findings: With respect to changes in top peripheral T cell clonotypes, pseudoprogression seemed unrelated. Overall, about 92% of patients had vaccine-induced immune responses.

Profiling relied on immunoSEQ multiplex PCR, and the TCRdb table lists in-frame clones only, not all of them. Of approximately 41,000 clones in the sample, 75% to 95% were seen once. This sample comprised PBMCs, obtained from a glioma patient whose treatment included an IDH1 peptide vaccine. The TCR sequence derives from a man between 45 and 60 years old with glioma. V usage is TRBV4-2 and J usage is TRBJ2-7; D not resolved. The CDR3 protein is CASSQDITASSDEQYF. CDR3 nucleotides: TGTGCCAGCAGCCAAGATATAACAGCCTCCTCCGACGAGCAGTACTTC.